The 26 T cell receptor beta chains in this list originate from one sample, sequenced in a study of OX40 agonist ivuxolimab in advanced cancers. Only in-frame clones appear in the TCRdb table, and some are missing; sequencing was by immunoSEQ multiplex PCR. The table has roughly 71,000 clones, roughly 80% seen once. Sequencing was performed on CD4+ or CD8+ T cells sorted from blood, taken in a trial of the OX40 agonist ivuxolimab. The receptors were gathered from an adult with an advanced solid tumor such as melanoma, head and neck, liver or kidney cancer.

The chain has TRBV9 and TRBJ1-2; D is unclear. Trimming removed 0 bases at V and 3 bases at J, with 9 bases between. This CDR3 spans 14 amino acids. The germline V gene has CDR1 SGDLS and CDR2 YYNGEE. This CDR3 is CASSVGGIDYGYTF. CDR3 coding DNA: TGTGCCAGCAGCGTAGGCGGGATCGACTATGGCTACACCTTC.

In this sample, this clone is medium-sized (0.01 to 0.1%). The genes are TRBV2 and TRBJ1-5; TRBD1 might be the D (5 bases). Trimming shortened V by 6 bases and J by 0 bases, and 9 bases separated the two germline ends. This CDR3 comprises 14 residues. The V gene's germline CDR1 is SNHLY and CDR2 FYNNEI. Here the CDR3 reads CASRGPTSNQPQHF. In DNA form, the CDR3 reads TGTGCCAGCAGGGGACCTACTAGCAATCAGCCCCAGCATTTT.

The chain recombines TRBV29-1 with TRBJ2-7; 9 bases align to TRBD1. Germline V CDR1 and CDR2: SQVTM, ANQGSEA. This CDR3 is 15 amino acids long. The J segment lost 6 bases and the V segment lost 0 bases, leaving 9 bases of the junction unmatched. Here the CDR3 DNA reads TGCAGCGTTGAAGATCAAGGACAGGGGATGATCGAGCAGTACTTC. This sequence encodes CSVEDQGQGMIEQYF.

The chain carries TRBV4-1 and TRBJ1-2; D not certain. The germline gives CDR1 MGHRA, CDR2 YSYEKL. The CDR3 covers 14 residues. V was shortened by 4 bases and J by 1 base, with 10 bases between the two germline ends. In DNA form, the CDR3 reads TGCGCCAGCAGCCCTCTTATGGTTAACTATGGCTACACCTTC. Translating it yields CASSPLMVNYGYTF.

This clone was seen more than once but under ten times. The rearrangement uses TRBV6-5 and TRBJ1-5, with D unresolved. Trimming pared 3 bases from V and 5 bases from J, leaving 14 bases between. The CDR3 is made up of 15 amino acids. From germline, CDR1 is MNHEY and CDR2 SVGAGI. The CDR3 protein is CASSYQAAWDQPQHF. The CDR3 DNA reads as TGTGCCAGCAGTTATCAGGCGGCTTGGGATCAGCCCCAGCATTTT.

V and J are TRBV7-6 and TRBJ2-7; 9 bases match TRBD1. This CDR3 comprises 15 residues. From germline, CDR1 is SGHVS and CDR2 FNYEAQ. The V and J ends lost 2 bases and 5 bases, in that order; junction bases with no gene match: 7. The CDR3 protein is CASSLTTQGADEQYF. The CDR3 DNA sequence: TGTGCCAGCAGCTTAACTACACAGGGGGCGGACGAGCAGTACTTC.

The rearrangement uses TRBV5-1 and TRBJ1-3, with D possibly TRBD1 on 6 matching bases. This CDR3 is built from 17 residues. From germline, CDR1 is SGHRS and CDR2 YFSETQ. Deletions cut 4 bases from V and 0 bases from J, with 17 bases between. CDR3 bases: TGCGCCAGCAGCCCAACAACCGGGACAATCTCTGGAAACACCATATATTTT. It is translated as CASSPTTGTISGNTIYF.

The rearrangement links TRBV29-1 to TRBJ2-3, with D perhaps assigned TRBD1 or TRBD2 (5 bases each). Trimming cost V 0 bases and J 5 bases, with 9 bases left between them. The length of the CDR3 is 13 residues. From germline, CDR1 is SQVTM and CDR2 ANQGSEA. This CDR3 is CSVEDGAGDTQYF. DNA for the CDR3: TGCAGCGTTGAAGATGGGGCGGGAGATACGCAGTATTTT.

The chain couples TRBV7-2 to TRBJ2-7; TRBD1 aligns across 12 bases. There are 17 residues in the CDR3. Germline-derived CDR1 and CDR2 are SGHTA and FQGNSA. The J segment lost 5 bases and the V segment lost 1 base, leaving 9 bases of the junction unmatched. The CDR3 DNA follows: TGTGCCAGCAGCTTAGTTCACACCGGGACAGGGGGCAACGAGCAGTACTTC. Its protein product is CASSLVHTGTGGNEQYF.

The chain employs TRBV6-9 and TRBJ2-6; 13 positions agree with TRBD2. Trimming at V came to 5 bases and at J to 0 bases, leaving 13 bases not matched to a gene. From germline, CDR1 is MNHGY and CDR2 SVAAGI. The CDR3 spans 21 residues. The CDR3, as DNA: TGTGCCAGCAGTCGGACTAGCGGGGGCCTAGACGAGAGCTCTGGGGCCAACGTCCTGACTTTC. It codes for CASSRTSGGLDESSGANVLTF.

The rearrangement joins TRBV30 to TRBJ1-6; no definite D call. Germline CDR1 reads GTSNPN; CDR2 reads SVGIG (reference sequence). V was pared by 3 bases and J by 6 bases, with 9 bases between. This CDR3 has 13 amino acids. The DNA for the CDR3 is TGTGCCTGGAGAGTAAACCCTAATTCACCCCTCCACTTT. It translates to CAWRVNPNSPLHF.

DNA of the CDR3: TGTGCCAGTAGTATAGATGACAGGGTAACCCAATTCTTC. Its translation: CASSIDDRVTQFF. V usage is TRBV19 and J usage is TRBJ2-1, with 7 bases matching TRBD1. The CDR3 consists of 13 residues. CDR1 is LNHDA, CDR2 SQIVND, per germline (reference sequence). J gave up 16 bases and V 0 bases, and 9 bases lay outside the gene matches. The full variable domain, with the rest looked up from reference TRBV19 and TRBJ2-1, is DGGITQSPKYLFRKEGQNVTLSCEQNLNHDAMYWYRQDPGQGLRLIYYSQIVNDFQKGDIAEGYSVSREKKESFPLTVTSAQKNPTAFYLCASSIDDRVTQFFGPGTRLTVL.

This rearrangement joins TRBV29-1 to TRBJ2-1, with D unclear. Looked up from germline, CDR1 is SQVTM and CDR2 is ANQGSEA. The CDR3 is made up of 12 amino acids. Trimming took 4 bases from V and 7 from J, leaving 11 bases between them. CDR3 amino acids: CSVGPAGNEQFF. CDR3 sequence (DNA): TGCAGCGTTGGTCCAGCCGGAAATGAGCAGTTCTTC.

The chain links TRBV6-5 to TRBJ2-7; D is unresolved. V gave up 4 bases and J gave up 6 bases, with 10 bases separating them. The CDR3 is made up of 12 amino acids. In germline, CDR1 is MNHEY, CDR2 SVGAGI. Written as DNA, the CDR3 is TGTGCCAGCAGTTCTAGGTGGGCCGAGCAGTACTTC. It is translated as CASSSRWAEQYF.

The chain links TRBV5-5 to TRBJ1-6; 8 bases align to TRBD1. The ends lost 3 bases at V and 9 bases at J; junction bases unmatched: 11. The germline V gene has CDR1 SGHKS and CDR2 YYEKEE (reference sequence). CDR3 length equals 16 residues. The CDR3, as DNA: TGTGCCAGCAGCTCGGACAGGGTAAGGGCTGCTTCACCCCTCCACTTT. It translates to CASSSDRVRAASPLHF.

J is TRBJ1-5 and V is TRBV11-1, with no clear D. CDR1 and CDR2 (germline): SGHAT, FQDESV (reference sequence). The CDR3 covers 13 residues. V lost 1 base, J lost 5 bases, and 6 bases lay in between. The CDR3, as DNA: TGTGCCAGCAGCTTAGAGGGAGATCAGCCCCAGCATTTT. It codes for CASSLEGDQPQHF. Full variable domain (outside the CDR3, taken from reference TRBV11-1 and TRBJ1-5): EAEVAQSPRYKITEKSQAVAFWCDPISGHATLYWYRQILGQGPELLVQFQDESVVDDSQLPKDRFSAERLKGVDSTLKIQPAELGDSAMYLCASSLEGDQPQHFGDGTRLSIL.

This chain joins TRBV6-4 and TRBJ1-5; 10 positions match TRBD1. The CDR3 runs to 19 residues. The trim removed 7 bases at V and 1 base at J, leaving 16 bases unmatched. The germline V gene has CDR1 MRHNA and CDR2 SNTAGT. The CDR3 loop reads CASNTPGTGVRWSNQPQHF. CDR3 nucleotide sequence: TGTGCCAGCAACACGCCCGGGACAGGGGTTCGGTGGAGCAATCAGCCCCAGCATTTT.

The V gene is TRBV6-6, the J gene TRBJ1-4; D ambiguous. CDR3 length: 13 residues. Deletions cut 11 bases from V and 7 bases from J, with 17 bases between. Germline CDR1 and CDR2: MNHNY and SVGAGI (reference sequence). CDR3 in amino acids: CAGMDSSGEKLFF. CDR3 nucleotides: TGTGCCGGGATGGATTCGTCAGGTGAAAAACTGTTTTTT.

The table lists this clone with a count of one. V usage is TRBV2 and J usage is TRBJ2-3; D is undetermined. Germline V gene data show CDR1 as SNHLY and CDR2 as FYNNEI. The CDR3 totals 15 residues. V was shortened by 7 bases and J by 2 bases, with 16 bases between the two germline ends. CDR3 sequence (DNA): TGTGCCAGCATCCGGAGCGAACAGCCCACAGATACGCAGTATTTT. It is translated as CASIRSEQPTDTQYF.

The rearrangement uses TRBV5-1 and TRBJ2-7; no definite D call. The V gene's germline CDR1 is SGHRS and CDR2 YFSETQ. This CDR3 spans 13 amino acids. With 3 bases removed from V and 1 base from J, the gap between germline ends came to 8 bases. CDR3 DNA sequence: TGCGCCAGCAGCTCGGATCCATCCTACGAGCAGTACTTC. It encodes CASSSDPSYEQYF.

This clone was seen more than once but under ten times. This chain links TRBV2 with TRBJ2-1; TRBD2 matches 8 bases. The germline V gene encodes CDR1 SNHLY and CDR2 FYNNEI. This CDR3 comprises 18 residues. J gave up 5 bases and V 6 bases, and 18 bases lay outside the gene matches. CDR3 coding DNA: TGTGCCAGCAGACTCGATCTCCTTACTAGCGGTACAAACAATGAGCAGTTCTTC. Protein: CASRLDLLTSGTNNEQFF.

The chain joins TRBV13 to TRBJ1-1, with TRBD1 as a possible D gene (6 bases). The V end lost 0 bases, the J end lost 7 bases, and 12 bases lay between the germline ends. CDR3 size: 14 residues. Germline CDR1 is PRHDT and CDR2 is FYEKMQ (reference sequence). The CDR3 coding sequence is TGTGCCAGCAGCTTAGGTGCAGGGGAAGGTGAAGCTTTCTTT. Its protein product is CASSLGAGEGEAFF.

The rearrangement links TRBV5-1 to TRBJ2-5, with 11 nucleotides matching TRBD1. The germline CDR1 and CDR2 sequences are SGHRS and YFSETQ. The CDR3 sequence is 15 residues long. Trimming took 4 bases from V and 4 from J; bases not matched to a gene: 6. Here the CDR3 DNA reads TGCGCCAGCAGCCGGACAGGGGGCGCGGGAGAGACCCAGTACTTC. Protein product: CASSRTGGAGETQYF. The entire variable domain, with the rest obtained from reference TRBV5-1 and TRBJ2-5, is as follows: KAGVTQTPRYLIKTRGQQVTLSCSPISGHRSVSWYQQTPGQGLQFLFEYFSETQRNKGNFPGRFSGRQFSNSRSEMNVSTLELGDSALYLCASSRTGGAGETQYFGPGTRLLVL.

The chain has TRBV15 and TRBJ2-2; 7 bases are a match to TRBD1. V lost 0 bases to trimming and J lost 1 base; unmatched junction nucleotides: 8. Germline V CDR1 and CDR2: LNHNV, YYDKDF (reference sequence). This CDR3 has 18 residues. CDR3 protein: CATSRDPVGGGNTGELFF. CDR3 in DNA: TGTGCCACCAGCAGAGATCCGGTAGGGGGCGGGAACACCGGGGAGCTGTTTTTT.

Only a few counts were recorded for this clone. The chain has TRBV5-6 and TRBJ1-5; weak D call: TRBD1 (6 bases). The germline V gene encodes CDR1 SGHDT and CDR2 YYEEEE. V dropped 3 bases and J dropped 0 bases, with 16 bases sitting between them. There are 17 residues in the CDR3. CDR3 coding DNA: TGTGCCAGCAGCTCGTACCTGGGGGCCCGTAGCAATCAGCCCCAGCATTTT. Translating gives CASSSYLGARSNQPQHF.

This clone was observed a single time. V and J are TRBV5-6 and TRBJ1-2; 9 bases map to TRBD1. The J segment lost 7 bases and the V segment lost 6 bases, leaving 16 bases of the junction unmatched. The CDR3 covers 16 residues. Looked up from germline, CDR1 is SGHDT and CDR2 is YYEEEE. CDR3 loop: CASTPYRDRVLGGYTF. The CDR3 nucleotides read TGTGCCAGCACCCCTTACCGGGACAGGGTTTTGGGTGGCTACACCTTC.